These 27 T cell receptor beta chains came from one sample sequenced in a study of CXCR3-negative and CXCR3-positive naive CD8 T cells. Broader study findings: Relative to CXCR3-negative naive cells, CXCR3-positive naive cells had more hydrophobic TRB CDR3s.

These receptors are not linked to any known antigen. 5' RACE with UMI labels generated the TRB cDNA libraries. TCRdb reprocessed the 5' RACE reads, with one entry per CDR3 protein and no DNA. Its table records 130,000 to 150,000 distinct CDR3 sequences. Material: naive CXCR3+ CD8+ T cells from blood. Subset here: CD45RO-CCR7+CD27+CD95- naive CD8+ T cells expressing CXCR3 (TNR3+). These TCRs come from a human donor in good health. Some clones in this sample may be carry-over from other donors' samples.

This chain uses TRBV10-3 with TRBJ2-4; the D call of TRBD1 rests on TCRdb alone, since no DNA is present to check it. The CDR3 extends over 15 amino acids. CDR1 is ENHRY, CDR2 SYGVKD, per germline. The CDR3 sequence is CAISEISGGLDIQYF.

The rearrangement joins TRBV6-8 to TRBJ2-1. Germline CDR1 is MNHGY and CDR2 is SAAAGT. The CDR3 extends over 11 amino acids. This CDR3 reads CASSNVHYDPF.

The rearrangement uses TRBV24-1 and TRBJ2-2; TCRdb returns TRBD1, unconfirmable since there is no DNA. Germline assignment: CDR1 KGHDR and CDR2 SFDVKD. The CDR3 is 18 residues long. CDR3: CATSDTWDSTWNTGELFF.

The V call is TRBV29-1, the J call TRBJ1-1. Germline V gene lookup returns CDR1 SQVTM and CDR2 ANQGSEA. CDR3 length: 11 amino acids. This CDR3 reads CSVEEGTEAFF.

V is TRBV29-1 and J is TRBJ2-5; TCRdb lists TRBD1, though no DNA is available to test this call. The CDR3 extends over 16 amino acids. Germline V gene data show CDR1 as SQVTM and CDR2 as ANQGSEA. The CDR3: CSVEDWTGQGTVAQYF.

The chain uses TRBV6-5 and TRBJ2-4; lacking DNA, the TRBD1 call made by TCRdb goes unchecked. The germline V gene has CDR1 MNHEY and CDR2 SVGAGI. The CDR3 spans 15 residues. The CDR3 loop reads CASSYSSGRGNIQYF.

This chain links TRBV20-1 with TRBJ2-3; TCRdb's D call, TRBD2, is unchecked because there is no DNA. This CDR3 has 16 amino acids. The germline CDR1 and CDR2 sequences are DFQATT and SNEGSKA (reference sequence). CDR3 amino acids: CSARDPLVALADTQYF.

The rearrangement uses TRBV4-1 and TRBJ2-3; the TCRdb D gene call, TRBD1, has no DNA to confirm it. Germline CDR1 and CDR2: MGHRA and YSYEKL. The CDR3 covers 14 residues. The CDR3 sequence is CASSIPGTADTQYF.

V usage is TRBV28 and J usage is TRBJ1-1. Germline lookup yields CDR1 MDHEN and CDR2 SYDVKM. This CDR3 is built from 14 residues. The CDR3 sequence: CASSLSPGNTEAFF. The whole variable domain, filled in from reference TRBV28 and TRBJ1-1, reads DVKVTQSSRYLVKRTGEKVFLECVQDMDHENMFWYRQDPGLGLRLIYFSYDVKMKEKGDIPEGYSVSREKKERFSLILESASTNQTSMYLCASSLSPGNTEAFFGQGTRLTVV.

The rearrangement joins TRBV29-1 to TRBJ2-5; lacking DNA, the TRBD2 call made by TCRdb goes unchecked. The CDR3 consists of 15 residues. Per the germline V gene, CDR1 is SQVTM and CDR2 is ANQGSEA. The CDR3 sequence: CSVEGLTGGQETQYF.

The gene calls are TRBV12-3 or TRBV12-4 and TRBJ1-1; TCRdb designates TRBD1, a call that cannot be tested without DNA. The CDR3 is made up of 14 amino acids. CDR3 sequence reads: CASSTPTGDTEAFF.

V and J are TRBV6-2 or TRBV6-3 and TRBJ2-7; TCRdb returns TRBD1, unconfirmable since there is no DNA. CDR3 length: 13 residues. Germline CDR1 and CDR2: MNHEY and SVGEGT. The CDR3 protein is CASSFGTVYEQYF.

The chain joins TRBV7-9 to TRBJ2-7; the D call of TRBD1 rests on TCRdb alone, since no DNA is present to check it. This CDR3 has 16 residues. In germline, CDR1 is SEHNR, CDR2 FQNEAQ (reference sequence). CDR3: CASSPRGQLFSYEQYF.

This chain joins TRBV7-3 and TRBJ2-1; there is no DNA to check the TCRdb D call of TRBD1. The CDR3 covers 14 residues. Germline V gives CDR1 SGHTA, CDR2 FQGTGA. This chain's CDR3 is CASSPTGGGDEQFF.

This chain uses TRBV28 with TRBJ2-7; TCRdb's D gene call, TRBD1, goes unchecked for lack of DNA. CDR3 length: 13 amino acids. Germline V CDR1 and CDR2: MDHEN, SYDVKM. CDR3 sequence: CASRVTGNYEQYF.

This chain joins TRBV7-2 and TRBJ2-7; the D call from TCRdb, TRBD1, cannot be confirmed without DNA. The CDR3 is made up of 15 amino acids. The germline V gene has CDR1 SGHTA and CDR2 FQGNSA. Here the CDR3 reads CASSQSPGQGYEQYF. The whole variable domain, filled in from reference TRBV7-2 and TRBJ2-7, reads GAGVSQSPSNKVTEKGKDVELRCDPISGHTALYWYRQSLGQGLEFLIYFQGNSAPDKSGLPSDRFSAERTGGSVSTLTIQRTQQEDSAVYLCASSQSPGQGYEQYFGPGTRLTVT.

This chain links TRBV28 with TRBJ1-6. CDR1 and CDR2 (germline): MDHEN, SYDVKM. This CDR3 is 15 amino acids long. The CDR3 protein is CASSLRQNYNSPLHF.

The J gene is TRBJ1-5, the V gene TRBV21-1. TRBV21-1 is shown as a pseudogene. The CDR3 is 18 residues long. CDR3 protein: CASSKPYRANVGNQPQHF.

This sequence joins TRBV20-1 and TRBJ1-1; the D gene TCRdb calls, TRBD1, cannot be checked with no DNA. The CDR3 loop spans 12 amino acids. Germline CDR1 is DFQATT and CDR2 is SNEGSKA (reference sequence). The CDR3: CSARGGDTEAFF.

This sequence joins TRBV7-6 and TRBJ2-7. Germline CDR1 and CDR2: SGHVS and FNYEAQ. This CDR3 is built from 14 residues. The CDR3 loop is CASSSEDGFYEQYF.

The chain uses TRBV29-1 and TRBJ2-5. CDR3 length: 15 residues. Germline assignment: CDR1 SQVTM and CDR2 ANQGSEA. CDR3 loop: CSAHPEEWVGETQYF.

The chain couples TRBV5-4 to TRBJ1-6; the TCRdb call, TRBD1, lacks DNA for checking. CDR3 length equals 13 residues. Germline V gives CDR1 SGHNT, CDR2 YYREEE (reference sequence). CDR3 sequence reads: CASSRSGDSPLHF.

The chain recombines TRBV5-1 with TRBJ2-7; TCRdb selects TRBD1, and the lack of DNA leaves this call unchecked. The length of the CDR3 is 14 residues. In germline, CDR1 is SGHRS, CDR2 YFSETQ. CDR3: CASSIGTGSYEQYF. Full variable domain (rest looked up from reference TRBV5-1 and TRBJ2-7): KAGVTQTPRYLIKTRGQQVTLSCSPISGHRSVSWYQQTPGQGLQFLFEYFSETQRNKGNFPGRFSGRQFSNSRSEMNVSTLELGDSALYLCASSIGTGSYEQYFGPGTRLTVT.

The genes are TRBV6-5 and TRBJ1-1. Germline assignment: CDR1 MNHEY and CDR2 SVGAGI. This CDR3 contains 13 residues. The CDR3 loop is CASSQVRDTEAFF.

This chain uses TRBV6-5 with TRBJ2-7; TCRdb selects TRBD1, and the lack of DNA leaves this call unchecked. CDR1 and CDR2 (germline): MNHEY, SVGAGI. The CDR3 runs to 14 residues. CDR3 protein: CASSYLVGAYEQYF.

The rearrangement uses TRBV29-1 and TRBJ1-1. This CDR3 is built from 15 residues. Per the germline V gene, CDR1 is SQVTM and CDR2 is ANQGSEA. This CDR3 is CSVFRTGFEDTEAFF.

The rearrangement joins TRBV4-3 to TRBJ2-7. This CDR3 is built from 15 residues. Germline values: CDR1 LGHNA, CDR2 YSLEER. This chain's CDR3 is CASSQDIGENYEQYF.